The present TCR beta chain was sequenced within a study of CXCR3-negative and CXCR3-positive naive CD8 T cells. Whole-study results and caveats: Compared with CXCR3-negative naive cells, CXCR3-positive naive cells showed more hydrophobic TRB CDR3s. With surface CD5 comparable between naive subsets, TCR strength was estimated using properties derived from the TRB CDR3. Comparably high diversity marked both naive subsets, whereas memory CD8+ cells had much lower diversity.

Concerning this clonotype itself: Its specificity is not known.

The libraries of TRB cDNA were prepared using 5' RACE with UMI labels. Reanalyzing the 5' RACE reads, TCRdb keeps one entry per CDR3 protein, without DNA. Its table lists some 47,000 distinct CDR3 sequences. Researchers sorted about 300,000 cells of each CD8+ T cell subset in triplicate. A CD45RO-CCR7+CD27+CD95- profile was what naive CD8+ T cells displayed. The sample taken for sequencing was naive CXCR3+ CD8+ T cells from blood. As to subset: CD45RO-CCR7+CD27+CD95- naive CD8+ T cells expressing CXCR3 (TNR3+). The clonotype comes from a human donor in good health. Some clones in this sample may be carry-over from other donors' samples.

The CDR3: CASSLYREPTDTQYF. V is TRBV28 and J is TRBJ2-3; TCRdb returns TRBD2, unconfirmable since there is no DNA. CDR3 size: 15 residues. Germline-derived CDR1 and CDR2 are MDHEN and SYDVKM. Combining the CDR3 with reference TRBV28 and TRBJ2-3 gives the whole variable domain DVKVTQSSRYLVKRTGEKVFLECVQDMDHENMFWYRQDPGLGLRLIYFSYDVKMKEKGDIPEGYSVSREKKERFSLILESASTNQTSMYLCASSLYREPTDTQYFGPGTRLTVL.